A single sample gave rise to the 15 T cell receptor beta chains below, sequenced in a study of CXCR3-negative and CXCR3-positive naive CD8 T cells. Via 5' RACE with UMI labels, TRB cDNA libraries were prepared. TCRdb re-analyzed the 5' RACE reads; it lists each CDR3 protein once, without DNA. Its listing shows under 65,000 distinct CDR3 sequences. The material sequenced was memory CD8+ T cells from blood. The origin of the receptors is a human donor in good health. Some clones in this sample may be carry-over from other donors' samples.

The chain links TRBV29-1 to TRBJ2-1; TCRdb's D call of TRBD1 is untestable without DNA. Germline CDR1 is SQVTM and CDR2 is ANQGSEA. The CDR3 length is 18 residues. The CDR3 here is CSVEVRQRGRGSYNEQFF.

The chain uses TRBV4-2 and TRBJ2-2. CDR1 is LGHNA and CDR2 is YNFKEQ in the germline V gene. The length of the CDR3 is 13 residues. CDR3 region: CASTPGNTGELFF.

This clonotype registers medium-sized by frequency. The V and J genes are TRBV7-6 and TRBJ2-5; TCRdb proposes TRBD2, but this gene call is untestable without DNA. The CDR3 runs to 19 residues. Germline CDR1 is SGHVS and CDR2 is FNYEAQ. The CDR3: CASSSAGTSGPVGQETQYF.

The rearrangement links TRBV29-1 to TRBJ2-5. In germline, CDR1 is SQVTM, CDR2 ANQGSEA. The CDR3 has 12 residues. CDR3: CSVGVQQETQYF.

The chain links TRBV4-1 to TRBJ1-1; the TCRdb D gene call, TRBD1, has no DNA to confirm it. The CDR3 totals 17 residues. The germline V gene has CDR1 MGHRA and CDR2 YSYEKL. CDR3 loop: CASMGGQTPEGNTEAFF.

The chain is built from TRBV19 and TRBJ2-1; TCRdb gives TRBD1 as the D gene, but with no DNA this cannot be confirmed. The CDR3 length is 17 residues. CDR1 and CDR2 from the germline V gene are LNHDA and SQIVND (reference sequence). CDR3 loop: CASSIDRATGKYNEQFF. The full variable domain, with the rest looked up from reference TRBV19 and TRBJ2-1, is DGGITQSPKYLFRKEGQNVTLSCEQNLNHDAMYWYRQDPGQGLRLIYYSQIVNDFQKGDIAEGYSVSREKKESFPLTVTSAQKNPTAFYLCASSIDRATGKYNEQFFGPGTRLTVL.

The chain combines TRBV29-1 with TRBJ2-7; checking the TCRdb D call of TRBD1 is not possible without DNA. Germline CDR1 and CDR2: SQVTM and ANQGSEA. This CDR3 has 15 amino acids. CDR3 residues: CSVLITPDGSEQQYF.

V is TRBV4-3 and J is TRBJ2-7; TCRdb outputs TRBD2, but without DNA this stays unchecked. CDR1 and CDR2 (germline): LGHNA, YSLEER. The CDR3 spans 18 residues. CDR3: CASSQGLGTALGGYEQYF.

This clonotype registers medium-sized (0.01 to 0.1%) by frequency. The rearrangement joins TRBV7-9 to TRBJ2-3; the TRBD2 assignment by TCRdb is unverifiable without DNA. The CDR3 is 15 residues long. In germline, CDR1 is SEHNR, CDR2 FQNEAQ (reference sequence). CDR3 loop: CASTAGLAGRDTQYF. The full variable domain, rest sourced from reference TRBV7-9 and TRBJ2-3, is DTGVSQNPRHKITKRGQNVTFRCDPISEHNRLYWYRQTLGQGPEFLTYFQNEAQLEKSRLLSDRFSAERPKGSFSTLEIQRTEQGDSAMYLCASTAGLAGRDTQYFGPGTRLTVL.

The genes are TRBV2 and TRBJ2-3; there is no DNA to check the TCRdb D call of TRBD1. The CDR3 has 15 residues. Germline loops: CDR1 SNHLY, CDR2 FYNNEI. CDR3 amino acids: CASSPGDSVTDTQYF.

This chain uses TRBV14 with TRBJ2-3; with no DNA, the TCRdb D assignment of TRBD2 cannot be verified. From germline, CDR1 is SGHDN and CDR2 FVKESK. CDR3 length: 16 amino acids. The chain's CDR3 is CASSPLAGHREDTQYF. The full variable domain, in which reference TRBV14 and TRBJ2-3 provide the parts outside the CDR3, is EAGVTQFPSHSVIEKGQTVTLRCDPISGHDNLYWYRRVMGKEIKFLLHFVKESKQDESGMPNNRFLAERTGGTYSTLKVQPAELEDSGVYFCASSPLAGHREDTQYFGPGTRLTVL.

The rearrangement uses TRBV29-1 and TRBJ2-1; TCRdb returns TRBD2, unconfirmable since there is no DNA. This CDR3 is 16 amino acids long. In germline, CDR1 is SQVTM, CDR2 ANQGSEA. The CDR3 is CSVLRLAESSYNEQFF.

The chain has TRBV29-1 and TRBJ1-1; TCRdb's D call, TRBD1, is unchecked because there is no DNA. The CDR3 has 12 residues. Germline-derived CDR1 and CDR2 are SQVTM and ANQGSEA. The CDR3 sequence is CSVEGQLPEAFF.

The rearrangement joins TRBV29-1 to TRBJ2-7. CDR1 is SQVTM and CDR2 is ANQGSEA in the germline V gene. This CDR3 region has 13 residues. Here the CDR3 reads CSVRLPNHYEQYF.

The V call is TRBV9, the J call TRBJ1-5; lacking DNA, the TRBD1 call made by TCRdb goes unchecked. Per germline, CDR1 SGDLS and CDR2 YYNGEE. This CDR3 is built from 17 residues. CDR3 in amino acids: CASSVPTGSNSNQPQHF.